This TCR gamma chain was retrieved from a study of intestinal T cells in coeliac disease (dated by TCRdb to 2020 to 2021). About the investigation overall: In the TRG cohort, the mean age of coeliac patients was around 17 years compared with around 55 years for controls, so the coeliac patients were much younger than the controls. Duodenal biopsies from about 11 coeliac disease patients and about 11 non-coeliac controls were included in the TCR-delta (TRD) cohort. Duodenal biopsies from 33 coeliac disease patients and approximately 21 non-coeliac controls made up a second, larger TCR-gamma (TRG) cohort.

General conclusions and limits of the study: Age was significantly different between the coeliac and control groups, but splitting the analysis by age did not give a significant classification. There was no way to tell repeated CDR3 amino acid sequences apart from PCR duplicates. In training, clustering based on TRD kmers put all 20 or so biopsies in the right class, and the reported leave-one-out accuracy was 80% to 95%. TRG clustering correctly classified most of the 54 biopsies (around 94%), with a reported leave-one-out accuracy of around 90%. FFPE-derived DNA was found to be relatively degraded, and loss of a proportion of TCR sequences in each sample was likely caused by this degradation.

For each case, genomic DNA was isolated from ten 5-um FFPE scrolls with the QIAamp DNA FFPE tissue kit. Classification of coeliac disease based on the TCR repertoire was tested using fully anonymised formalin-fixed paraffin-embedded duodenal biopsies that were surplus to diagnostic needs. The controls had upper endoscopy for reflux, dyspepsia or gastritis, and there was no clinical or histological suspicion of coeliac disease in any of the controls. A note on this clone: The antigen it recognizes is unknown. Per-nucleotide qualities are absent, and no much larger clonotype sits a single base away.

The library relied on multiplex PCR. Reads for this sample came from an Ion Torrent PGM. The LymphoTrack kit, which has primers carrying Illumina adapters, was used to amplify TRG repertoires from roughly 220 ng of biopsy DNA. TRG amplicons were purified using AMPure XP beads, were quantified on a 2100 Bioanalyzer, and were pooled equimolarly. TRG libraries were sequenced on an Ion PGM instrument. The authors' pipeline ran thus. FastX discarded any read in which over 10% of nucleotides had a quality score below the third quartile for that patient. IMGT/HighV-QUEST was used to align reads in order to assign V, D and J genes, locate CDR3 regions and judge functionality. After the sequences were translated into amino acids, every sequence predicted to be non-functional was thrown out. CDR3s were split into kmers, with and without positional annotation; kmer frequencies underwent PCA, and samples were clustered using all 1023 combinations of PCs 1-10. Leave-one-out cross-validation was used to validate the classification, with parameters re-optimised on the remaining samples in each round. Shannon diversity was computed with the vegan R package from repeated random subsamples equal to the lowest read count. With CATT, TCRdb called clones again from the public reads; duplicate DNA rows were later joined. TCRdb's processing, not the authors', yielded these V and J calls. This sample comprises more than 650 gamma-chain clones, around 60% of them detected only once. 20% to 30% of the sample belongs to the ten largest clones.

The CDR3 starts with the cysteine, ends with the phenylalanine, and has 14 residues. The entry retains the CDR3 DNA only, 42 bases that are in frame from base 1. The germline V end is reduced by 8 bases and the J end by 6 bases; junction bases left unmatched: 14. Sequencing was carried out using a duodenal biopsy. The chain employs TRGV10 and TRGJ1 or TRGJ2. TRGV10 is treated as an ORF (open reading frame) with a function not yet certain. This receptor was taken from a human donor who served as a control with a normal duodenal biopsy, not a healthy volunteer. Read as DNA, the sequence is TGTGCTGCGTGGGATGGAGGGGTGGGTTATAAGAAACTCTTT. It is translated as CAAWDGGVGYKKLF.